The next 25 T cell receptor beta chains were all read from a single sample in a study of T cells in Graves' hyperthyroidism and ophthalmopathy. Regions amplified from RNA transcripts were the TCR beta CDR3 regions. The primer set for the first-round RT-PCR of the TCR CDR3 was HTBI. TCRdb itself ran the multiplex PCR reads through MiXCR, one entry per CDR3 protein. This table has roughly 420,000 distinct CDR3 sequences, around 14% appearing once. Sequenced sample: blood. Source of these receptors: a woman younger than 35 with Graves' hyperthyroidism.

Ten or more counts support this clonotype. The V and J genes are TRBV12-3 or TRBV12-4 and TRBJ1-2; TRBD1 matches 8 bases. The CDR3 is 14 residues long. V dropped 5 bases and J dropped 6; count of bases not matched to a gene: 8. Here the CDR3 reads CASSVYQGADGYTF. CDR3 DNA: TGTGCCAGCAGTGTCTACCAGGGGGCCGATGGCTACACCTTC.

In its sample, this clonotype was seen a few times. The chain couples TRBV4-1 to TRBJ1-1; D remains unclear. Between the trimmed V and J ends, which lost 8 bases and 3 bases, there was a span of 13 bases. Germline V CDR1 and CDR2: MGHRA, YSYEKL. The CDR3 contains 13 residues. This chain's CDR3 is CASGRPRDTEAFF. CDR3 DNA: TGCGCCAGCGGGCGTCCTAGGGACACTGAAGCTTTCTTT.

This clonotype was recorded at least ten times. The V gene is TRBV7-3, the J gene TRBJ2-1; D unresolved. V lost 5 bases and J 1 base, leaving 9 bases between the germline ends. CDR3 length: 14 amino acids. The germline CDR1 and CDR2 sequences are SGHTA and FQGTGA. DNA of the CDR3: TGTGCCAGCAGCCCCACAGCGTCCTACAATGAGCAGTTCTTC. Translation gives CASSPTASYNEQFF.

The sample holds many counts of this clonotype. CDR3 DNA: TGTGCCAGCTCACCCGGGACAGGGTTTAATGACATTCAGTACTTC. Protein sequence: CASSPGTGFNDIQYF. The genes are TRBV18 and TRBJ2-4, with TRBD1 identical over 9 bases. The CDR3 has 15 residues. CDR1 KGHSH and CDR2 LQKENI come from the germline V gene. Trimming removed 3 bases from V and 8 bases from J; junction bases left unmatched: 8.

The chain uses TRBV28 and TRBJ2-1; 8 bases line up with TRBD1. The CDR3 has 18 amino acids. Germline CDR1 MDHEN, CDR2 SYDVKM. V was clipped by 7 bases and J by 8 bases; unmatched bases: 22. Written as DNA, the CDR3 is TGTGCCAGCAAACCACCGTTCGGACAGGGAAAATCATGGTATGAGCAGTTCTTC. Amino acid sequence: CASKPPFGQGKSWYEQFF.

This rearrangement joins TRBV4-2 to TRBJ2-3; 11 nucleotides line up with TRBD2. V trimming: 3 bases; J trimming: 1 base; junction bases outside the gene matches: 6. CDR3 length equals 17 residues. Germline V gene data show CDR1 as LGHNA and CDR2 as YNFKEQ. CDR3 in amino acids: CASSQELAGVGTDTQYF. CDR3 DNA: TGTGCCAGCAGCCAGGAACTAGCGGGGGTGGGCACAGATACGCAGTATTTT.

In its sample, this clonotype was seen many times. CDR3 amino acids: CASSRPDSSNTEAFF. The CDR3 nucleotides are TGTGCCAGCAGCCGACCCGACTCCTCTAACACTGAAGCTTTCTTT. This chain joins TRBV3-1 and TRBJ1-1; the D is unclear. Germline V CDR1 and CDR2: LGHDT, YNNKEL (reference sequence). Trimming pared 4 bases from V and 2 bases from J, leaving 14 bases between. The length of the CDR3 is 15 residues.

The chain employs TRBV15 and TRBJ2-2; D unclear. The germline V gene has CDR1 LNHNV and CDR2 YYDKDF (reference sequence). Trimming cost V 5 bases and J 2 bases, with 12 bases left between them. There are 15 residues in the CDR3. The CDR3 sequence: CATSPRRLNTGELFF. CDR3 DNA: TGTGCCACCAGCCCAAGGCGGCTAAACACCGGGGAGCTGTTTTTT.

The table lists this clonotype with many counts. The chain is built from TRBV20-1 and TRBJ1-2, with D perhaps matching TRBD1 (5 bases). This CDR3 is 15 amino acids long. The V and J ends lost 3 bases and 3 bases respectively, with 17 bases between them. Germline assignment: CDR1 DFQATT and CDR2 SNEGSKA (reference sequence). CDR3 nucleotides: TGCAGTGCTAGTCCGAGGGAAAAAGGGGACTATGGCTACACCTTC. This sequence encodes CSASPREKGDYGYTF.

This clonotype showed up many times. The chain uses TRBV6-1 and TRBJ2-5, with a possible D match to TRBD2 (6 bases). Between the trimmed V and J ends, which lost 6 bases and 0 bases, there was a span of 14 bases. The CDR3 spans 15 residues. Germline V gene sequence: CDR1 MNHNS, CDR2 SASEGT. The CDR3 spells CASRSSLAHQETQYF. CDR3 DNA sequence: TGTGCCAGCAGATCTTCACTAGCCCACCAAGAGACCCAGTACTTC.

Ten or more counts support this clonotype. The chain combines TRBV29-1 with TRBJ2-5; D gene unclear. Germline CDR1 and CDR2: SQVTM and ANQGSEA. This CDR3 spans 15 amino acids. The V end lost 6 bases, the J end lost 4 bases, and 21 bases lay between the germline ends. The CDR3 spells CSVDLPGPDGETQYF. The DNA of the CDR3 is TGCAGCGTGGACCTTCCGGGCCCGGACGGAGAGACCCAGTACTTC.

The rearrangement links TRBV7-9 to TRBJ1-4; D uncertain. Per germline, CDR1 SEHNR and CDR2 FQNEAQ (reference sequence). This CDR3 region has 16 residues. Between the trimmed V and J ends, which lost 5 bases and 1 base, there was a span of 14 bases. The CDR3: CASSPGRAGTNEKLFF. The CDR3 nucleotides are TGTGCCAGCAGCCCGGGGAGAGCAGGAACTAATGAAAAACTGTTTTTT. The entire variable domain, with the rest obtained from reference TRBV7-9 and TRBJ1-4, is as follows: DTGVSQNPRHKITKRGQNVTFRCDPISEHNRLYWYRQTLGQGPEFLTYFQNEAQLEKSRLLSDRFSAERPKGSFSTLEIQRTEQGDSAMYLCASSPGRAGTNEKLFFGSGTQLSVL.

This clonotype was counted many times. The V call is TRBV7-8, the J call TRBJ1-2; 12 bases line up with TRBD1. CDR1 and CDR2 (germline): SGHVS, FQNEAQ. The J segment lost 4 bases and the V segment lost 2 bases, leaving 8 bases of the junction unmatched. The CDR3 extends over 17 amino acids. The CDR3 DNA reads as TGTGCCAGCAGCTTAACCGGGACAGGGGGCAGCGGCTATGGCTACACCTTC. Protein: CASSLTGTGGSGYGYTF.

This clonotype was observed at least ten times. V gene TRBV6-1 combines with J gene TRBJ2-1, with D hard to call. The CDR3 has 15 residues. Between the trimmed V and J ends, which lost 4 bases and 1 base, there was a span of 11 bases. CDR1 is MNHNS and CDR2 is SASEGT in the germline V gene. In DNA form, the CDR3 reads TGTGCCAGCAGTGTCCTGTGGTCTTCCTACAATGAGCAGTTCTTC. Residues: CASSVLWSSYNEQFF.

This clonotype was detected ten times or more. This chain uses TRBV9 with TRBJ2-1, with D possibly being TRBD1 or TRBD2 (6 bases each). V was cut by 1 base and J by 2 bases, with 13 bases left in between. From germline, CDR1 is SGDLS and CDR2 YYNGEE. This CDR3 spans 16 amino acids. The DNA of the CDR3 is TGTGCCAGCAGCGTATGGAAGGGGGGCACCTACAATGAGCAGTTCTTC. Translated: CASSVWKGGTYNEQFF.

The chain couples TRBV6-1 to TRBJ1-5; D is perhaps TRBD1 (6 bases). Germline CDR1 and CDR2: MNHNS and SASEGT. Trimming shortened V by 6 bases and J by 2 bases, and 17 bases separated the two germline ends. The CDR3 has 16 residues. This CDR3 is CASSLVRGGGNQPQHF. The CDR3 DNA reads TGTGCCAGCAGCCTCGTCAGGGGAGGAGGCAATCAGCCCCAGCATTTT.

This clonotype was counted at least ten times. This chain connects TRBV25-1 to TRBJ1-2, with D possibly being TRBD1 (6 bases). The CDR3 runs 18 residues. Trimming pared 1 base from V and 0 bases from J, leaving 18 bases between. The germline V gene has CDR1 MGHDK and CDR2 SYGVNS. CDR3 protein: CASSESRVRPGANYGYTF. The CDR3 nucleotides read TGTGCCAGCAGTGAATCCAGAGTGAGACCAGGGGCTAACTATGGCTACACCTTC.

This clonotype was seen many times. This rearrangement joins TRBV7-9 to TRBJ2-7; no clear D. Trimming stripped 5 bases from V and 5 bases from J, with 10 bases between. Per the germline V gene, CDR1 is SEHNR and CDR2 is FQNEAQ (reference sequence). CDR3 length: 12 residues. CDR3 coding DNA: TGTGCCAGCAGCCTCGACAACCACGAGCAGTACTTC. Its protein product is CASSLDNHEQYF.

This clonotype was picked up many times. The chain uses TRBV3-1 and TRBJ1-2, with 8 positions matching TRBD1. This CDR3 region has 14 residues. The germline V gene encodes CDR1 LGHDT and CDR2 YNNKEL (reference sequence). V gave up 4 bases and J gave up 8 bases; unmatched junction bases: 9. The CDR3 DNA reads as TGTGCCAGCAGCCTCGGACAGGGATTACACGGCTACACCTTC. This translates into CASSLGQGLHGYTF.

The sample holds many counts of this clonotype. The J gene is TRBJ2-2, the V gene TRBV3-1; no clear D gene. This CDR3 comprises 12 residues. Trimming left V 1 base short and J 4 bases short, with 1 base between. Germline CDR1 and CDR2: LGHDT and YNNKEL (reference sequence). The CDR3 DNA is TGTGCCAGCAGCCAAGTCACCGGGGAGCTGTTTTTT. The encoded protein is CASSQVTGELFF.

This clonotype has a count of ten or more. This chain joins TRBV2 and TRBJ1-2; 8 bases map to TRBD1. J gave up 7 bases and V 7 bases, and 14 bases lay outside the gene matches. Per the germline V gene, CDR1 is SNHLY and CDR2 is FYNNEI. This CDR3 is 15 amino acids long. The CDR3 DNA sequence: TGTGCCAGCACCCTACTGCGACAGGGGATTGGTGGCTACACCTTC. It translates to CASTLLRQGIGGYTF.

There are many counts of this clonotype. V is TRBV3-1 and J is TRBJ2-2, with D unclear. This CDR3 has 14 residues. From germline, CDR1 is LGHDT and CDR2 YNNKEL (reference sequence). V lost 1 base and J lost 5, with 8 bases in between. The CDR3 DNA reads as TGTGCCAGCAGCCAAGGTCCCTCTACCGGGGAGCTGTTTTTT. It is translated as CASSQGPSTGELFF.

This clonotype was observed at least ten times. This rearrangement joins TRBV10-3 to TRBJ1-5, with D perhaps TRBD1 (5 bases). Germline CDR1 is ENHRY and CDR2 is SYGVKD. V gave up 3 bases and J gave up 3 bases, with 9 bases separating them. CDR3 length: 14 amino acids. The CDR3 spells CAISDVGPNQPQHF. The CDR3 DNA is TGTGCCATCAGTGACGTGGGACCCAATCAGCCCCAGCATTTT.

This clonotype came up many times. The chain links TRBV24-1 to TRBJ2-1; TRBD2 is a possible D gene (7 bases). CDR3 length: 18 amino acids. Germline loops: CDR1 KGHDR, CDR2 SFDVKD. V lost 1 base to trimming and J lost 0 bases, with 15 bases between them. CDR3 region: CATSDFGGPDRSYNEQFF. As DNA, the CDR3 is TGTGCCACCAGTGATTTCGGGGGGCCTGACCGCTCCTACAATGAGCAGTTCTTC.

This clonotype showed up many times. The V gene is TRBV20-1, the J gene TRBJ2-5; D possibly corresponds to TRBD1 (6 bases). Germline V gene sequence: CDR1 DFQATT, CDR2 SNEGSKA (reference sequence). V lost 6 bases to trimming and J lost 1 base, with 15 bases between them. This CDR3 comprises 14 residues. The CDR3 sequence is CSARVGQPQETQYF. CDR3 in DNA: TGCAGTGCGAGGGTTGGACAGCCCCAAGAGACCCAGTACTTC.